This entry is about one T cell receptor beta chain. What antigen it recognizes has not been identified. No quality values exist for individual bases; no much larger clone is one base distant. The library was made by the immunoSEQ multiplex PCR assay. Adaptive Biotechnologies carried out high-throughput TCR-beta CDR3 sequencing of genomic DNA for most patients. The study's processing was this. Adaptive's ImmunoSEQ software was the source of the TCR sequencing data for roughly 19 patients, while a few other patients were processed with MiXCR and VDJtools. CDR3 nucleotide sequences shared between donor and recipient were removed because the origin of such sequences could not be assigned. At least 2-fold expansion over unstimulated cells and a minimum CFSE-low frequency of 0.002% (template counts) or 0.001% (read counts) were required for clones to be classified as alloreactive. Clones were considered mappable if detected in sequenced pre-transplant spleen, lymph node, or MLR CFSE-low populations of the donor or recipient. The cumulative frequency of alloreactive clones was calculated as a percentage of all sequences, weighted by copy number. Here the immuneACCESS table is served through TCRdb, limited to in-frame sequences with V and J called. Missing clones are a known gap in these copies; in checked studies unresolved V genes cover under half, and the rest lacks a known reason. From that table come the V and J calls and clone size; the DNA was used to work out D and trimming. Recorded for this sample are fewer than 15,000 clones; 65% to 70% of them occurred a single time. The ten largest clones represent approximately 8.1% of the sample.

These data are taken from a study of graft-versus-host responses after intestinal transplantation (dated by TCRdb to about 2021). Concerning the study at large: The transplants that recipients received were multivisceral, liver-intestinal, or isolated intestinal. Rather than being sequenced by the commercial service, samples from a few later patients were sequenced in-house on an Illumina MiSeq and processed with MiXCR. Anti-thymocyte globulin induction was given to all recipients, followed by maintenance tacrolimus and steroids for around three years. Graft-versus-host and host-versus-graft alloreactive T cell clones were tracked in the graft, circulation and bone marrow after intestinal transplantation using bulk TCR-beta CDR3 sequencing. A cohort of approximately 23 intestinal transplant recipients, including one retransplant, was enrolled, and 3 patients lacking pretransplant specimens were excluded. To identify alloreactive clones, pre-transplant mixed lymphocyte reaction products were sequenced and compared with unstimulated pre-transplant donor and recipient T cells. A peak of at least 4% donor T cells among recipient peripheral blood mononuclear cells was the definition used for donor T cell macrochimerism. Study-wide conclusions, independent of this receptor: In patients with donor T cell macrochimerism, the allografts had high GvH to HvG T cell clonal ratios. GvH clones were detected in recipient bone marrow, and some appeared earlier in ileal mucosa or blood, consistent with an intestinal mucosal origin. Peak levels of circulating GvH clones were associated with declines in HvG clones early after transplant. The relatively low number and heterogeneity of intestinal transplant patients limited the conclusions.

From cysteine to phenylalanine, the CDR3 is 14 amino acids long. Only the CDR3 DNA stays, 42 bases, in frame from base 1. CDR1 is given as SGDLS and CDR2 as YYNGEE, both from the germline V gene. The junction shows trimming of 3 bases on V and 4 bases on J, plus 13 bases between the germline ends. Intraepithelial and lamina propria lymphocytes were isolated from graft specimens using dithiothreitol, EDTA incubations and collagenase D digestion. Bulk TCR-beta sequencing was performed on serial intestinal graft biopsy specimens collected as late as 600 days after transplant. The sequence derives from a human patient who received an intestinal transplant, so some T cells may come from the graft donor. The source was ileum tissue, collected just over 650 days after intestinal transplantation. The chain couples TRBV9 to TRBJ1-2, with a weak D call of TRBD1 (6 bases match). For the CDR3, the sequence is CASSDKGHPYGYTF. DNA sequence: TGTGCCAGCAGCGACAAGGGACATCCCTATGGCTACACCTTC.